This is a list of T cell receptor beta chains from one sample in a study of blood T cell repertoires in COVID-19. Profiled with immunoSEQ multiplex PCR; TCRdb holds only in-frame clones, not every one. Of 140,000 or so clones listed, around nine tenths were seen once; the top ten hold less than 10%. The sample taken for sequencing was peripheral blood. Receptors were obtained from a woman between 45 and 65 years old with active or convalescent COVID-19. Each CDR3 is given with its conserved first and last residue. Each record gives: D gene, J gene, CDR3 length, V gene, clone size, CDR3 protein, CDR3 DNA. The D gene is left open where the match is weak. Only some rows state a clone size, as once, few, many or a class for expanded clones.

>TRBD2|TRBJ2-3|15|TRBV6-5|NA
CASSSPGGPSDTQYF
TGTGCCAGCAGTTCCCCGGGGGGGCCCTCAGATACGCAGTATTTT
>TRBD2|TRBJ2-2|17|TRBV19|few
CASSMASGRTNTGELFF
TGTGCCAGTAGTATGGCTAGCGGGAGGACCAACACCGGGGAGCTGTTTTTT
>NA|TRBJ2-5|15|TRBV5-1|NA
CASSWAGALQETQYF
TGCGCCAGCAGCTGGGCAGGGGCCCTCCAAGAGACCCAGTACTTC
>NA|TRBJ2-7|12|TRBV6-5|NA
CASSDSIYEQYF
TGTGCCAGCAGCGACAGTATATACGAGCAGTACTTC
>TRBD1|TRBJ1-6|15|TRBV2|NA
CASRGQGIFNSPLHF
TGTGCCAGCAGAGGACAGGGAATCTTCAATTCACCCCTCCACTTT
>NA|TRBJ2-1|13|TRBV6-6|NA
CASSYSLQGEQFF
TGTGCCAGCAGTTACTCCCTGCAGGGTGAGCAGTTCTTC
>TRBD2|TRBJ2-7|16|TRBV27|NA
CASSPLEAGARGEQYF
TGTGCCAGCAGTCCACTCGAAGCGGGAGCAAGGGGCGAGCAGTACTTC
>NA|TRBJ1-1|13|TRBV7-9|NA
CASSLQGNTEAFF
TGTGCCAGCAGCTTACAGGGAAACACTGAAGCTTTCTTT
>NA|TRBJ1-6|18|TRBV6-2/TRBV6-3|NA
CASSPSGGIGSYNSPLHF
TGTGCCAGCAGCCCCTCTGGAGGGATTGGCTCCTATAATTCACCCCTCCACTTT
>NA|TRBJ1-4|17|TRBV4-3|once
CASSQAPNRLDNEKLFF
TGCGCCAGCAGCCAAGCGCCGAACAGGCTAGATAATGAAAAACTGTTTTTT
>NA|TRBJ1-1|15|TRBV6-5|NA
CASTLSGVGRTEAFF
TGTGCCAGCACCTTATCAGGGGTGGGACGCACTGAAGCTTTCTTT
>NA|TRBJ2-2|14|TRBV9|NA
CASSVAKNTGELFF
TGTGCCAGCAGCGTAGCTAAGAACACCGGGGAGCTGTTTTTT
>TRBD2|TRBJ2-1|15|TRBV11-2|NA
CASTTSGSTYNEQFF
TGTGCCAGCACAACTAGCGGATCCACCTACAATGAGCAGTTCTTC
>NA|TRBJ2-1|12|TRBV6-5|NA
CASSHQNNEQFF
TGTGCCAGCAGCCACCAGAACAATGAGCAGTTCTTC
>NA|TRBJ2-7|15|TRBV14|NA
CASSQDAARRSEQYF
TGTGCCAGCAGCCAAGACGCCGCTAGGCGAAGCGAGCAGTACTTC
>NA|TRBJ1-1|13|TRBV5-8|NA
CASSLWATTEAFF
TGTGCCAGCAGCTTGTGGGCAACCACTGAAGCTTTCTTT
>NA|TRBJ1-1|15|TRBV5-1|NA
CASSLEELGDTEAFF
TGCGCCAGCAGCTTGGAGGAATTGGGAGACACTGAAGCTTTCTTT
>TRBD1|TRBJ1-1|14|TRBV5-1|NA
CASSLTGVSTEAFF
TGCGCCAGCAGCTTGACAGGGGTGTCCACTGAAGCTTTCTTT
>NA|TRBJ1-2|15|TRBV5-1|NA
CASSLVGGKDYGYTF
TGCGCCAGCAGCTTGGTAGGCGGAAAGGACTATGGCTACACCTTC
>NA|TRBJ1-5|14|TRBV29-1|NA
CSVALLEGDQPQHF
TGCAGCGTTGCCTTGCTTGAGGGCGATCAGCCCCAGCATTTT
>NA|TRBJ2-2|17|TRBV11-2|NA
CASSLRLVSENTGELFF
TGTGCCAGCAGCTTAAGGTTGGTTAGCGAGAACACCGGGGAGCTGTTTTTT
>NA|TRBJ2-2|14|TRBV6-5|NA
CASRGHLGTGELFF
TGTGCCAGCAGGGGGCATCTGGGCACCGGGGAGCTGTTTTTT
>NA|TRBJ2-7|13|TRBV7-9|NA
CASSFGLFDEQYF
TGTGCCAGCAGCTTCGGACTATTTGACGAGCAGTACTTC
>NA|TRBJ2-1|13|TRBV7-2|NA
CASSLAGVDEQFF
TGTGCCAGCAGCTTAGCCGGGGTCGATGAGCAGTTCTTC
>NA|TRBJ2-7|13|TRBV24-1|NA
CATREQDGDEQYF
TGTGCCACCAGGGAACAGGACGGAGATGAGCAGTACTTC
>NA|TRBJ1-4|16|TRBV7-9|NA
CASSLNDGATNEKLFF
TGTGCCAGCAGCTTAAACGACGGAGCAACTAATGAAAAACTGTTTTTT
>NA|TRBJ1-4|17|TRBV11-2|NA
CASSLAAGRGDNEKLFF
TGTGCCAGCAGCTTAGCGGCAGGGAGGGGAGATAATGAAAAACTGTTTTTT
>TRBD1|TRBJ2-5|14|TRBV2|NA
CASSGQGPQETQYF
TGTGCCAGCAGTGGACAGGGACCCCAAGAGACCCAGTACTTC
>NA|TRBJ2-2|14|TRBV29-1|NA
CSVAKGGSAGELFF
TGCAGCGTCGCGAAAGGAGGTAGCGCCGGGGAGCTGTTTTTT
>TRBD2|TRBJ2-1|18|TRBV3-1/TRBV3-2|NA
CASSQGPLAGEGHNEQFF
TGTGCCAGCAGCCAAGGCCCCTTAGCGGGAGAAGGCCACAATGAGCAGTTCTTC
>TRBD2|TRBJ2-1|16|TRBV24-1|NA
CATSDSQQLAGVEQFF
TGTGCCACCAGTGATTCTCAACAACTAGCGGGAGTTGAGCAGTTCTTC
>TRBD2|TRBJ2-7|17|TRBV3-1/TRBV3-2|NA
CASSQVLIAGGGYEQYF
TGTGCCAGCAGCCAAGTCTTAATTGCGGGGGGGGGATACGAGCAGTACTTC
>NA|TRBJ1-1|12|TRBV5-1|NA
CASSLANTEAFF
TGCGCCAGCAGCTTAGCTAACACTGAAGCTTTCTTT
>TRBD1|TRBJ1-3|17|TRBV2|NA
CASSERGHSFSGNTIYF
TGTGCCAGCAGTGAAAGGGGGCACTCCTTCTCTGGAAACACCATATATTTT
>NA|TRBJ2-5|11|TRBV12-3/TRBV12-4|NA
CASRSRETQYF
TGTGCCAGTAGGTCTAGGGAGACCCAGTACTTC
>TRBD1|TRBJ1-2|12|TRBV30|NA
CASTGVNYGYTF
TGTGCCAGTACAGGGGTGAACTATGGCTACACCTTC
>NA|TRBJ1-2|14|TRBV5-1|once
CASSLDRAYYGYTF
TGCGCCAGCAGCTTGGACAGGGCCTACTATGGCTACACCTTC
>NA|TRBJ1-1|15|TRBV5-1|NA
CASSLFGGADTEAFF
TGCGCCAGCAGCTTATTTGGAGGCGCGGACACTGAAGCTTTCTTT
>NA|TRBJ1-2|15|TRBV6-6|once
CASSPSAGAGYGYTF
TGTGCCAGCAGCCCTTCGGCGGGGGCCGGTTATGGCTACACCTTC
>TRBD1|TRBJ1-1|18|TRBV5-1|NA
CASSLQPGQGVGNTEAFF
TGCGCCAGCAGCCTCCAGCCGGGACAGGGGGTGGGGAACACTGAAGCTTTCTTT
>TRBD1|TRBJ1-3|13|TRBV30|once
CAWRWDRGNTIYF
TGTGCCTGGAGGTGGGACAGGGGAAACACCATATATTTT
>NA|TRBJ2-3|15|TRBV2|NA
CASSEVGQFTDTQYF
TGTGCCAGCAGTGAGGTGGGGCAGTTCACAGATACGCAGTATTTT
>TRBD1|TRBJ2-1|13|TRBV9|NA
CASSEGQGLEQFF
TGTGCCAGCAGCGAAGGACAGGGGTTAGAGCAGTTCTTC
>NA|TRBJ2-7|15|TRBV7-2|NA
CASSPSPAAAYEQYF
TGTGCCAGCAGCCCCAGTCCGGCGGCCGCCTACGAGCAGTACTTC
>NA|TRBJ1-1|12|TRBV2|NA
CASSESWPEAFF
TGTGCCAGCAGTGAGTCGTGGCCTGAAGCTTTCTTT
>NA|TRBJ2-2|14|TRBV7-3|NA
CASSRGAGAGELFF
TGTGCCAGCAGCCGGGGGGCCGGAGCGGGGGAGCTGTTTTTT
>NA|TRBJ1-1|16|TRBV7-2|NA
CASSLVGRAMNTEAFF
TGTGCCAGCAGCTTAGTGGGCAGGGCTATGAACACTGAAGCTTTCTTT
>NA|TRBJ2-5|15|TRBV18|few
CASSPPGQLKETQYF
TGTGCCAGCTCACCACCGGGGCAGCTGAAAGAGACCCAGTACTTC
>NA|TRBJ2-3|18|TRBV5-1|NA
CASSLVGGETFRTDTQYF
TGCGCCAGCAGCTTGGTCGGCGGGGAAACGTTTCGGACAGATACGCAGTATTTT
>NA|TRBJ1-1|13|TRBV30|NA
CAWSVGSGYEAFF
TGTGCCTGGAGTGTTGGCTCAGGGTATGAAGCTTTCTTT
>TRBD2|TRBJ2-1|15|TRBV9|NA
CASSERGDPYNEQFF
TGTGCCAGCAGCGAGCGGGGGGACCCCTACAATGAGCAGTTCTTC
>NA|TRBJ2-1|15|TRBV5-4|NA
CATQLGGTRYNEQFF
TGTGCCACACAACTCGGGGGTACTAGGTACAATGAGCAGTTCTTC
>NA|TRBJ2-7|13|TRBV7-2|NA
CASSLVAFYEQYF
TGTGCCAGCAGTCTAGTAGCGTTCTACGAGCAGTACTTC
>TRBD1|TRBJ1-2|15|TRBV9|NA
CASSSRTGGGDGYTF
TGTGCCAGCAGCTCAAGGACAGGGGGCGGAGATGGCTACACCTTC